This T cell receptor beta chain stems from a study of T cell responses to AZD1222 COVID-19 vaccine. Pooling of second doses given at about 4 or about 12 weeks was done. TCRdb keeps only in-frame clones here, not all; method: immunoSEQ multiplex PCR. The table has more than 85,000 clones, around nine tenths seen once. Deletions cut 0 bases from V and 0 bases from J, with 18 bases between. CDR3 size: 18 residues. Per the germline V gene, CDR1 is SGDLS and CDR2 is YYNGEE. The source material was peripheral blood, sampled 28 days after the second AZD1222 dose. The receptor was isolated from an adult who received the AZD1222 COVID-19 vaccine. The chain has TRBV9 and TRBJ1-1, with D unresolved. CDR3 protein: CASSVGTQTPVMNTEAFF. The CDR3 DNA follows: TGTGCCAGCAGCGTAGGCACGCAAACCCCCGTCATGAACACTGAAGCTTTCTTT.